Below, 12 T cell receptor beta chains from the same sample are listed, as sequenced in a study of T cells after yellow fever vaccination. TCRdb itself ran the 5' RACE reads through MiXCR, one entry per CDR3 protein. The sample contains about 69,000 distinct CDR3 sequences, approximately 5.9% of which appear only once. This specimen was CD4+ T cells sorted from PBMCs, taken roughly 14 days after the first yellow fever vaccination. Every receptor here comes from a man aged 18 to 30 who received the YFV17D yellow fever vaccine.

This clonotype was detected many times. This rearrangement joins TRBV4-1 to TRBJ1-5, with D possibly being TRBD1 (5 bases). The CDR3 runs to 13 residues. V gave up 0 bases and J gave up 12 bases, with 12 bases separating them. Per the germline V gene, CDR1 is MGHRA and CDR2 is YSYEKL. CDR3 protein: CASSQEGAGSQHF. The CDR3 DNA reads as TGCGCCAGCAGCCAAGAAGGGGCAGGGAGCCAGCATTTT.

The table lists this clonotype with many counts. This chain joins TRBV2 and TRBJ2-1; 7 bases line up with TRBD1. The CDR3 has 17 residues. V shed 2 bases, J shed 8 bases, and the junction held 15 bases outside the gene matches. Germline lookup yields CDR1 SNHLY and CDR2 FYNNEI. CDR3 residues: CASSERGAAGGEDEQFF. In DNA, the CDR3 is TGTGCCAGCAGTGAAAGGGGTGCGGCAGGGGGTGAGGATGAGCAGTTCTTC. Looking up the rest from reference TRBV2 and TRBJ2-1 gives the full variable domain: EPEVTQTPSHQVTQMGQEVILRCVPISNHLYFYWYRQILGQKVEFLVSFYNNEISEKSEIFDDQFSVERPDGSNFTLKIRSTKLEDSAMYFCASSERGAAGGEDEQFFGPGTRLTVL.

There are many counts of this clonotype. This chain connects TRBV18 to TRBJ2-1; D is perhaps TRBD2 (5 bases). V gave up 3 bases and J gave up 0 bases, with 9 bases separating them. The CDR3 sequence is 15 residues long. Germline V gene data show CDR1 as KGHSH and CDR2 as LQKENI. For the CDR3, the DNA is TGTGCCAGCTCACCTAGGGAGAGCTCCTACAATGAGCAGTTCTTC. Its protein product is CASSPRESSYNEQFF.

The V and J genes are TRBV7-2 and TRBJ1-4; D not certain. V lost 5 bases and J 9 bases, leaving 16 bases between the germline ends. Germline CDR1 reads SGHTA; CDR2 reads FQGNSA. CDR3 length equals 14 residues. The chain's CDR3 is CASSPTSPWKKLFF. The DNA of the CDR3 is TGTGCCAGCAGCCCGACGAGCCCGTGGAAAAAACTGTTTTTT.

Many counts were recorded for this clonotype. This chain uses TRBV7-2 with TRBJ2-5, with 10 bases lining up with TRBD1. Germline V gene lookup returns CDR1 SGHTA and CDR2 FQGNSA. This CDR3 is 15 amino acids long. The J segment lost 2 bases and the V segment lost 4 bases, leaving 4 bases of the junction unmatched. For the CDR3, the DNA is TGTGCCAGCAGCTCCGACAGGGGGCGACAAGAGACCCAGTACTTC. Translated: CASSSDRGRQETQYF.

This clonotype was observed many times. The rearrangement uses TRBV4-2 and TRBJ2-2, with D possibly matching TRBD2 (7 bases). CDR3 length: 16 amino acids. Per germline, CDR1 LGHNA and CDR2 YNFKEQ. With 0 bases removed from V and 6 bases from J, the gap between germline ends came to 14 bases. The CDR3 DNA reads TGTGCCAGCAGCCAAGAGAACGGGGGGCCGGCCGGGGAGCTGTTTTTT. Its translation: CASSQENGGPAGELFF.

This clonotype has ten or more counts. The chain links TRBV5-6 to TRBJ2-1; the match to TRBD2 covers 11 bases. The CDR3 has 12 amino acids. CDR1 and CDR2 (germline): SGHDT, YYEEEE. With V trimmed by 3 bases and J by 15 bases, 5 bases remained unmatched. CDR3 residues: CASSSSGGLGFF. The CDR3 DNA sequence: TGTGCCAGCAGCTCTAGCGGGGGGCTCGGGTTCTTC.

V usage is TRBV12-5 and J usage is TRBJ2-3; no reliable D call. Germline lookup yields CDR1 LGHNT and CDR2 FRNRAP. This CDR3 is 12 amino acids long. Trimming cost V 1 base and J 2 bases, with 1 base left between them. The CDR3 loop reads CASGLDTDTQYF. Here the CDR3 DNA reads TGTGCTAGTGGTTTGGACACAGATACGCAGTATTTT.

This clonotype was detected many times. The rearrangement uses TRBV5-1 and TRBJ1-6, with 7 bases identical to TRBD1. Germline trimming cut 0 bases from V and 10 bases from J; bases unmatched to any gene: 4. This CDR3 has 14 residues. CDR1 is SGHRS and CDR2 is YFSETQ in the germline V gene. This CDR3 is CASSLGQGFSPLHF. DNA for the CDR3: TGCGCCAGCAGCTTGGGACAGGGATTCTCACCCCTCCACTTT.

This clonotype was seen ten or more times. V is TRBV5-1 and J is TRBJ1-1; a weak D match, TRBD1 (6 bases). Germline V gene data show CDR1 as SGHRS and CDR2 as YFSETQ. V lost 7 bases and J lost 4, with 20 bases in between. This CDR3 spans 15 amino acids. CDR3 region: CASRKTTGLGTEAFF. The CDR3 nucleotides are TGCGCCAGCCGAAAGACCACAGGGCTTGGCACTGAAGCTTTCTTT. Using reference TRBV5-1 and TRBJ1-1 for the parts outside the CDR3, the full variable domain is KAGVTQTPRYLIKTRGQQVTLSCSPISGHRSVSWYQQTPGQGLQFLFEYFSETQRNKGNFPGRFSGRQFSNSRSEMNVSTLELGDSALYLCASRKTTGLGTEAFFGQGTRLTVV.

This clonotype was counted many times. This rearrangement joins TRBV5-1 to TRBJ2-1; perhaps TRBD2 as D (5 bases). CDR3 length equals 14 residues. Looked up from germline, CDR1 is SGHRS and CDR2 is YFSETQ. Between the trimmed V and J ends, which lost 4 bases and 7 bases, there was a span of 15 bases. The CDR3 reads CASSPAEGLNEQFF. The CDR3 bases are TGCGCCAGCAGCCCTGCTGAGGGTTTGAATGAGCAGTTCTTC. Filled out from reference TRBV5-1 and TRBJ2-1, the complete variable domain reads KAGVTQTPRYLIKTRGQQVTLSCSPISGHRSVSWYQQTPGQGLQFLFEYFSETQRNKGNFPGRFSGRQFSNSRSEMNVSTLELGDSALYLCASSPAEGLNEQFFGPGTRLTVL.

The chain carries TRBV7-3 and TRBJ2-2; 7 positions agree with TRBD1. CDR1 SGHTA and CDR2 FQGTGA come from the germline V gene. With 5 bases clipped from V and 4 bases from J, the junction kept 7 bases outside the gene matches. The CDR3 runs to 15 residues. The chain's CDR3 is CASSTSAGGTGELFF. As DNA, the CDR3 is TGTGCCAGCAGCACGTCGGCAGGGGGCACCGGGGAGCTGTTTTTT.